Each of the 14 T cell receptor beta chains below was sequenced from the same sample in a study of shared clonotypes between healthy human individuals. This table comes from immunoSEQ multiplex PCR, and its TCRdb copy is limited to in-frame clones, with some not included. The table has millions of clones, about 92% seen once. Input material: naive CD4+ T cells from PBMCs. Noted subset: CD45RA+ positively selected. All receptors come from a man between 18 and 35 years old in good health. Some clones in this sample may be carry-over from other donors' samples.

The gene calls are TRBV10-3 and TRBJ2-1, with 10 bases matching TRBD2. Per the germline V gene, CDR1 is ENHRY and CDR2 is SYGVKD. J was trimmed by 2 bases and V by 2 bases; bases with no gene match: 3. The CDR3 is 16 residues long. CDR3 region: CAISETSGRAYNEQFF. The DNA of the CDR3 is TGTGCCATCAGTGAGACAAGCGGGAGGGCCTACAATGAGCAGTTCTTC.

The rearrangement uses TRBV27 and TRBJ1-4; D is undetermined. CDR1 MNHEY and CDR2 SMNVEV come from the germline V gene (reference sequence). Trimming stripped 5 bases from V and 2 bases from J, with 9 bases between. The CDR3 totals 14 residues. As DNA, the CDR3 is TGTGCCAGCAGTCTGACGAGGACTAATGAAAAACTGTTTTTT. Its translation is CASSLTRTNEKLFF.

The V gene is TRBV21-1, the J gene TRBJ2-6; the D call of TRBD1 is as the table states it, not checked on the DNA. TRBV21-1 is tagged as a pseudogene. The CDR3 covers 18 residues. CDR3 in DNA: TGTGCCAGCAGCTTACTAACCAACCAGGGGCCTGGGGCCAACGTCCTGACTTTC. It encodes CASSLLTNQGPGANVLTF.

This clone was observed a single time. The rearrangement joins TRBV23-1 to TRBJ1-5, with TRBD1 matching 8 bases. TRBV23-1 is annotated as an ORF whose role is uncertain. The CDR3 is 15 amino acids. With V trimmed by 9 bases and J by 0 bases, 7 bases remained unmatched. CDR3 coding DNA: TGCGCCAGATTGGACAGGGCGGATAGCAATCAGCCCCAGCATTTT. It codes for CARLDRADSNQPQHF.

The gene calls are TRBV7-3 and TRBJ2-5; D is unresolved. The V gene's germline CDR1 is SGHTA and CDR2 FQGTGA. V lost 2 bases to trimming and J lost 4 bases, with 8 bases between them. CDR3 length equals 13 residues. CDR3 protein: CASSLEPLETQYF. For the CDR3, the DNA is TGTGCCAGCAGCTTAGAACCGTTAGAGACCCAGTACTTC.

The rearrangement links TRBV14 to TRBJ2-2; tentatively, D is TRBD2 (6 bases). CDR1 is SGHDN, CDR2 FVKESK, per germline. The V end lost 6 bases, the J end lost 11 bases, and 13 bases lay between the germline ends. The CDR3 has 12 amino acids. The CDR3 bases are TGTGCCAGCAGTTATGAGGCGGGAGAGCTGTTTTTT. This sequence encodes CASSYEAGELFF.

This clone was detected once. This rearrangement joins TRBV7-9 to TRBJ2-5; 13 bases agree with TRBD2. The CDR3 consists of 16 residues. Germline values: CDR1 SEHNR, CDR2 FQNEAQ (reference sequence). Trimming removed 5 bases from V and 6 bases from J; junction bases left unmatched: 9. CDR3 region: CASSRGTSGNMQTQYF. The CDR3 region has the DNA TGTGCCAGCAGCCGGGGGACTAGCGGGAACATGCAGACCCAGTACTTC.

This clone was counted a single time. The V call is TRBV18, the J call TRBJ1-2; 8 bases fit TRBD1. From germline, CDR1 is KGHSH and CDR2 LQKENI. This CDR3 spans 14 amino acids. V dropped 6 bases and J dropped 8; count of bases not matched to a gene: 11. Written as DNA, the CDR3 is TGTGCCAGCTCCCTTGGACAGGGAGAGGCCGGCTACACCTTC. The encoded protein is CASSLGQGEAGYTF.

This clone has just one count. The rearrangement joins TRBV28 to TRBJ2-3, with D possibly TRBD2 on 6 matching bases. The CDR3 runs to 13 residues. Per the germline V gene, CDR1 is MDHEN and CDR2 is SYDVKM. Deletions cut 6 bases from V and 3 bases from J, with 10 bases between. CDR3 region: CASREGETDTQYF. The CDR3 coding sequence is TGTGCCAGCAGGGAGGGAGAGACAGATACGCAGTATTTT.

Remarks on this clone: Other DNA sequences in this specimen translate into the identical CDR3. CDR3 amino acids: CASSLPTDTQYF. CDR3 bases: TGTGCCAGCTCCCTCCCCACAGATACGCAGTATTTT. J is TRBJ2-3 and V is TRBV18; D not certain. V lost 6 bases to trimming and J lost 2 bases, with 6 bases between them. Per the germline V gene, CDR1 is KGHSH and CDR2 is LQKENI. CDR3 length equals 12 residues. Using reference TRBV18 and TRBJ2-3 for the parts outside the CDR3, the full variable domain is NAGVMQNPRHLVRRRGQEARLRCSPMKGHSHVYWYRQLPEEGLKFMVYLQKENIIDESGMPKERFSAEFPKEGPSILRIQQVVRGDSAAYFCASSLPTDTQYFGPGTRLTVL.

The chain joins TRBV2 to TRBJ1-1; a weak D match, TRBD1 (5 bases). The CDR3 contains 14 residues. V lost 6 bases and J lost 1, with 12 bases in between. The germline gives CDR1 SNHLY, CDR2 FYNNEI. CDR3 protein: CASRAGTPNTEAFF. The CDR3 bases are TGTGCCAGCAGGGCCGGGACCCCGAACACTGAAGCTTTCTTT.

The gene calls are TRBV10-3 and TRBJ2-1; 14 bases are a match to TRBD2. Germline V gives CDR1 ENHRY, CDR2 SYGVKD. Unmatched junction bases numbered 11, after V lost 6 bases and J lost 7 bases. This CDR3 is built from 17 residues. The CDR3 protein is CAISTRLAGGPWNEQFF. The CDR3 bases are TGTGCCATCAGCACACGACTAGCGGGAGGGCCTTGGAATGAGCAGTTCTTC.

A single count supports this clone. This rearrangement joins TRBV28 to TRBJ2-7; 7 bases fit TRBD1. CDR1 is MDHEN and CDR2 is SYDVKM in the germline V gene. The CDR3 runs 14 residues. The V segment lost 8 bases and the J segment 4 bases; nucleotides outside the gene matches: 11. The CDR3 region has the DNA TGTGCCAGCCTAGAGGGGGCAGGGAGTTACGAGCAGTACTTC. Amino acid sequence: CASLEGAGSYEQYF.

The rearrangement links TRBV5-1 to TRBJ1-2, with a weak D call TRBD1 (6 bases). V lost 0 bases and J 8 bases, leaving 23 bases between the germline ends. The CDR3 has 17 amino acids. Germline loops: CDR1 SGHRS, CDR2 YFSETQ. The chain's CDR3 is CASSLGNSQGTGAGYTF. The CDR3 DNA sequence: TGCGCCAGCAGCTTGGGAAACAGTCAGGGGACGGGCGCCGGCTACACCTTC.